The present entry profiles one TCR beta chain with its context. The target antigen is unknown. The data are from a study of cytomegalovirus exposure and HLA in healthy donors. At the level of the study: The approximately 110 validation repertoires used the same platform as the 650 to 850 first-cohort repertoires, a later analysis reported. Study-wide results and caveats: Associated with cytomegalovirus, according to the listing, were some 180 TCR beta chains. Subsequent analysis found a tendency for first-cohort TCR clusters to co-occur within the 120 or so validation repertoires.

V was cut by 4 bases and J by 6 bases, with 23 bases left in between. Looked up from germline, CDR1 is SGHKS and CDR2 is YYEKEE (reference sequence). The CDR3 has 17 amino acids. Profiling relied on immunoSEQ multiplex PCR, and the TCRdb table lists in-frame clones only, not all of them. Of tens of thousands of clones listed, less than 95% are singletons. The donors formed part of the roughly 120-subject validation cohort, distinct from the approximately 640-subject first cohort. The specimen was PBMCs. The sequence was collected from a woman aged 18-35 years in good health and CMV-seropositive. This chain joins TRBV5-5 and TRBJ1-5; D is unclear. The DNA of the CDR3 is TGTGCCAGCAGCCCAAGCAGTTGGGAGGAGGTATTTCAGCCCCAGCATTTT. It codes for CASSPSSWEEVFQPQHF.